The rows below give T cell receptor beta chains drawn from one sample of a study of T cells in Graves' hyperthyroidism and ophthalmopathy. Each CDR3 protein gets one entry after TCRdb re-called the multiplex PCR reads with MiXCR. The sample lists hundreds of thousands of distinct CDR3 sequences; around 15% were seen once. The source material was blood. These receptor sequences come from a middle-aged woman with Graves' ophthalmopathy. Each CDR3 is given with its conserved first and last residue. D genes are given only for firm matches. Clone size is given for some rows only: seen once, a few or many times, or a class if the clone is expanded.

V	D	size	J	DNA	CDR3
TRBV3-1	TRBD2	many	TRBJ2-3	TGTGCCAGCAGCCGAAGCGGGACTAGCGGCCAGAGCACAGATACGCAGTATTTT	CASSRSGTSGQSTDTQYF
TRBV10-3	TRBD2	-	TRBJ2-3	TGTGCCATCAGTGAGTCTAGCGGGGGGTCCACAGATACGCAGTATTTT	CAISESSGGSTDTQYF
TRBV10-3	-	few	TRBJ1-1	TGTGCCATCAAAAACTTGAACACTGAAGCTTTCTTT	CAIKNLNTEAFF
TRBV2	-	many	TRBJ1-2	TGTGCCAGCAGTGTCCGGGTGGGCTATGGCTACACCTTC	CASSVRVGYGYTF
TRBV12-3/TRBV12-4	-	many	TRBJ1-2	TGTGCCAGCAACCCCGGGTCCCAGTTTTACGGCTACACCTTC	CASNPGSQFYGYTF
TRBV19	-	-	TRBJ1-1	TGTGCCAGTAGTATCAAGGCAGCGGGGAATACTGAAGCTTTCTTT	CASSIKAAGNTEAFF
TRBV2	-	-	TRBJ1-2	TGTGCCACCACTCCTGGGACTTTGTATGGCCACACCTTC	CATTPGTLYGHTF
TRBV5-1	TRBD2	many	TRBJ2-1	TGCGCCAGCAGCCCGGGAGGCGGACCGCCTCATGAGCAGTTCTTC	CASSPGGGPPHEQFF
TRBV6-1	-	-	TRBJ1-5	TGTGCCAGCAGGCCCGGACAGAGCAATCAGCCCCAGCATTTT	CASRPGQSNQPQHF
TRBV2	TRBD1	-	TRBJ2-7	TGTGCCAGCAGTGAAGCGCTTCGGGACAGGGAAAAGCAGTACTTC	CASSEALRDREKQYF
TRBV28	-	many	TRBJ1-2	TGTGCCAGCAGTTGGGTCTATGGCTACACCTTC	CASSWVYGYTF
TRBV11-2	TRBD2	many	TRBJ2-1	TGTGCCAGCAGCTTCTACATCGGACTAGGTTCCTACAATGAGCAGTTCTTC	CASSFYIGLGSYNEQFF
TRBV7-3	-	many	TRBJ1-5	TGTGCCAGCAGCCGGGCCCCGGATCAGCCCCAGCATTTT	CASSRAPDQPQHF
TRBV2	TRBD2	many	TRBJ2-1	TGTGCCAGCACGCTCCGAGCGGGAGCGCCCAATGAGCAGTTCTTC	CASTLRAGAPNEQFF
TRBV7-9	-	few	TRBJ1-1	TGTGCCAGCAGCCTACGTCGGCAGGGCTCGAACACTGAAGCTTTCTTT	CASSLRRQGSNTEAFF
TRBV20-1	-	-	TRBJ2-2	TGCAGTGCTAGAGACCAGCTGAACACCGGGGAGCTGTTTTTT	CSARDQLNTGELFF
TRBV28	TRBD1	-	TRBJ1-6	TGTGCCAGCAGTTCCCGGACAGGGCCGCCGCATTCACCCCTCCACTTT	CASSSRTGPPHSPLHF
TRBV11-2	-	many	TRBJ2-7	TGTGCCAGCAGCCCCCGCGGGACAGCCTCCTACGAGCAGTACTTC	CASSPRGTASYEQYF
TRBV25-1	-	few	TRBJ2-5	TGTGCCAGCAGCAGACCGGGGCTGGGACGCTCGGAGACCCAGTACTTC	CASSRPGLGRSETQYF
TRBV10-2	-	-	TRBJ1-1	TGCGCCAGCAGTGAGGTTCGGGGGATCATGAACACTGAAGCTTTCTTT	CASSEVRGIMNTEAFF
TRBV7-6	-	many	TRBJ2-5	TGTGCCAGCAGAAAAACAGGGATAGAGACCCAGTACTTC	CASRKTGIETQYF
TRBV7-9	TRBD1	-	TRBJ1-6	TGTGCCAGCAGCCAGGGCGGACAGGGCGGTTCACCCCTCCACTTT	CASSQGGQGGSPLHF
TRBV13	-	many	TRBJ2-3	TGTGCCAGCAGCCCCGCATGGGGTGGGCGTGCAGATACGCAGTATTTT	CASSPAWGGRADTQYF
TRBV9	-	few	TRBJ2-7	TGTGCCAGCAGCGTCCAGGGGATAGGCGAGCAGTACTTC	CASSVQGIGEQYF
TRBV6-2/TRBV6-3	TRBD2	-	TRBJ2-3	TGTGCCAGCAGTGGACTAGCGGGGAGCCACGGCACAGATACGCAGTATTTT	CASSGLAGSHGTDTQYF
TRBV7-3	TRBD2	many	TRBJ2-7	TGTGCCAGCAGCTACTTAGCGGGAGCCATGAACGAGCAGTACTTC	CASSYLAGAMNEQYF
TRBV6-2/TRBV6-3	TRBD1	-	TRBJ2-4	TGTGCCAGCAGTTGGACGGACAGGGCCAAAAACATTCAGTACTTC	CASSWTDRAKNIQYF
TRBV18	-	many	TRBJ2-1	TGTGCCAGCTCACCACCGAGTCCTGAGGGCTACAATGAGCAGTTCTTC	CASSPPSPEGYNEQFF
TRBV5-8	-	many	TRBJ1-1	TGTGCCAGCAGCTTGGGTGTATCGGTTAGGGCTGAAGCTTTCTTT	CASSLGVSVRAEAFF
TRBV7-3	-	-	TRBJ2-1	TGTGCCAGCAGCTTCTCCAACGGACCCAATGAGCAGTTCTTC	CASSFSNGPNEQFF
TRBV2	TRBD1	many	TRBJ1-5	TGTGCCAGCTCTAACAGGGGGCAGAACAATCAGCCCCAGCATTTT	CASSNRGQNNQPQHF
TRBV5-1	TRBD2	-	TRBJ2-3	TGCGCCAGCAGCTTGGTTAGCGGGAACACAGATACGCAGTATTTT	CASSLVSGNTDTQYF
TRBV19	-	-	TRBJ2-1	TGTGCCAGTTCGGACACGTACAATGAGCAGTTCTTC	CASSDTYNEQFF
TRBV7-2	-	few	TRBJ1-3	TGTGCCAGCAGCTTATTCCCAGGGTACTCTGGAAACACCATATATTTT	CASSLFPGYSGNTIYF
TRBV7-6	TRBD2	many	TRBJ2-5	TGTGCCAGCAGCTCCCTAGCGGGAGGGCCAGAGACCCAGTACTTC	CASSSLAGGPETQYF
TRBV12-3/TRBV12-4	-	many	TRBJ1-5	TGTGCCAGCAGACGCGGGGGTCAGCCCCAGCATTTT	CASRRGGQPQHF
TRBV9	-	-	TRBJ2-2	TGTGCCAGCAGCGTAGATGGAGGAAACACCGGGGAGCTGTTTTTT	CASSVDGGNTGELFF
TRBV5-1	-	-	TRBJ2-1	TGTGCCAGCAGTCCAGTAGGGGCGCACAATGAGCAGTTCTTC	CASSPVGAHNEQFF
TRBV11-2	-	many	TRBJ2-7	TGTGCCAGCAGCTTAGCAGGTCAGGGGCGAGTCTACGAGCAGTACTTC	CASSLAGQGRVYEQYF
TRBV7-9	TRBD2	few	TRBJ2-1	TGTGCCAGCAGCCCGGGACTAGCGGTTTTGGATGAGCAGTTCTTC	CASSPGLAVLDEQFF
TRBV12-3/TRBV12-4	TRBD2	many	TRBJ2-1	TGTGCCAGCAGCTACCCGGGGGCTAGCGGGAGTAGGGATGAGCAGTTCTTC	CASSYPGASGSRDEQFF
TRBV7-9	-	-	TRBJ1-1	TGTGCCAGCACCCCTAATGGGGGGACGGCGAACACTGAAGCTTTCTTT	CASTPNGGTANTEAFF
TRBV4-2	-	few	TRBJ1-4	TGTGCCAGCAGCCAAGAATGGCAGGCTACTGAAAAACTGTTTTTT	CASSQEWQATEKLFF
TRBV6-1	-	-	TRBJ1-3	TGTGCCAGCAGCAGAGGGACTGACTCTGGAAACACCATATATTTT	CASSRGTDSGNTIYF
TRBV5-1	TRBD1	-	TRBJ2-7	TGCGCCAGCAGCCCTCGACAGGGCGGTTCCGGCGAGCAGTACTTC	CASSPRQGGSGEQYF
TRBV12-3/TRBV12-4	-	-	TRBJ1-2	TGTGCCAGCAGCCCCTCTCCTAACTATGGCTACACCTTC	CASSPSPNYGYTF